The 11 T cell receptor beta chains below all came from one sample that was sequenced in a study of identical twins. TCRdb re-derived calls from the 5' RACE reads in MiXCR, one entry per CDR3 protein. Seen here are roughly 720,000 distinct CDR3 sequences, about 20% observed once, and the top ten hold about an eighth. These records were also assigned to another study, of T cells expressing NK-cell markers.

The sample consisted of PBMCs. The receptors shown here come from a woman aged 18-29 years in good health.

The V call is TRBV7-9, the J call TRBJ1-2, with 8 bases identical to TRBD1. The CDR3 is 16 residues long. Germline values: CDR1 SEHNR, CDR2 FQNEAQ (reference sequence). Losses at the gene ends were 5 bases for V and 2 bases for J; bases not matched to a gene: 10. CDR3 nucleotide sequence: TGTGCCAGCAGCATCCCGGGACAGGCCAAAAACTATGGCTACACCTTC. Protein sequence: CASSIPGQAKNYGYTF.

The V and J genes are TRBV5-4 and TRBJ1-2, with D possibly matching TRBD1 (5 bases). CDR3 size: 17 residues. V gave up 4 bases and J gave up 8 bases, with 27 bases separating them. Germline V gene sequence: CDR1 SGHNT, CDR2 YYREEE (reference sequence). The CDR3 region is CASSPGGAGPAILGYTF. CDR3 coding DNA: TGTGCCAGCAGCCCGGGAGGGGCGGGACCTGCCATCCTCGGCTACACCTTC.

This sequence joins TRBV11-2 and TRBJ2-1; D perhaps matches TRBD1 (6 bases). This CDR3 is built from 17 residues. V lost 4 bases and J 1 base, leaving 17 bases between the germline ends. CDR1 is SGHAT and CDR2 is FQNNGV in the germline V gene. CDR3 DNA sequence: TGTGCCAGCAGCTCCCCCGCCGACAGGTCGTCCTACAATGAGCAGTTCTTC. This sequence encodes CASSSPADRSSYNEQFF. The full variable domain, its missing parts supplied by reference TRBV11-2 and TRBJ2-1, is EAGVAQSPRYKIIEKRQSVAFWCNPISGHATLYWYQQILGQGPKLLIQFQNNGVVDDSQLPKDRFSAERLKGVDSTLKIQPAKLEDSAVYLCASSSPADRSSYNEQFFGPGTRLTVL.

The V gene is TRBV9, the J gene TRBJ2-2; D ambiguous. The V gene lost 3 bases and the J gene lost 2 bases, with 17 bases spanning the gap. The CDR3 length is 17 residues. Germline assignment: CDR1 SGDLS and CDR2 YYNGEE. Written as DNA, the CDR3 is TGTGCCAGCAGCGCTAATTCCAGGCTAACAAACACCGGGGAGCTGTTTTTT. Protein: CASSANSRLTNTGELFF.

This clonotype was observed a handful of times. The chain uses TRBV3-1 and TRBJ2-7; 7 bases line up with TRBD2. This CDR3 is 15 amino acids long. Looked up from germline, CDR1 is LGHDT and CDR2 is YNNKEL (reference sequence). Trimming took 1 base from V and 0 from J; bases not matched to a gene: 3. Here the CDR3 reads CASSQARGSSYEQYF. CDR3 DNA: TGTGCCAGCAGCCAAGCGCGGGGGAGCTCCTACGAGCAGTACTTC.

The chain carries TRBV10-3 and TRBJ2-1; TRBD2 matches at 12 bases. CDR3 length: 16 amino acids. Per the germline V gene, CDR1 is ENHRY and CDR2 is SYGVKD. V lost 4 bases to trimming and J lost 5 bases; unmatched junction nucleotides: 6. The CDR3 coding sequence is TGTGCCATCAGTGGTGTTGGACTAGCGGGGAACAATGAGCAGTTCTTC. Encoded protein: CAISGVGLAGNNEQFF.

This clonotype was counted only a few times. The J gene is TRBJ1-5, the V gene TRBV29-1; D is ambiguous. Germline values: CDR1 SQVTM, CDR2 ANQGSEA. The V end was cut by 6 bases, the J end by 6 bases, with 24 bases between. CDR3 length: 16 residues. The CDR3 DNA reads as TGCAGCGTCCTAAGGAGGTGTTGGACCCTTTGTCAGCCCCAGCATTTT. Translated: CSVLRRCWTLCQPQHF.

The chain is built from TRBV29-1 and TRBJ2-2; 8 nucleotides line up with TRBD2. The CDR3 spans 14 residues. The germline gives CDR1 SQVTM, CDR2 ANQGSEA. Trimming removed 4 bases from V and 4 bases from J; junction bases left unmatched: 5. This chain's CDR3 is CSVGYGRGTGELFF. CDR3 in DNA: TGCAGCGTTGGATACGGGAGGGGCACCGGGGAGCTGTTTTTT.

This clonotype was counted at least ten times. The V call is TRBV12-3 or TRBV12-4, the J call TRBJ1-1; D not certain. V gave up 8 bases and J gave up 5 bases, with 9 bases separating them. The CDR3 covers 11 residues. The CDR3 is CASSRVTEAFF. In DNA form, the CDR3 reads TGTGCCAGCTCAAGGGTTACTGAAGCTTTCTTT.

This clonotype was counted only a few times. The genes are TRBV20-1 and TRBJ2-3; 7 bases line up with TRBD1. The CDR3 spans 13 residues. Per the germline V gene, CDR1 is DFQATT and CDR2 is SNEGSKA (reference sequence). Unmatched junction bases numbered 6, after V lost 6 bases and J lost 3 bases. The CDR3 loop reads CSAWDRGTDTQYF. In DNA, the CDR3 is TGCAGTGCCTGGGACAGAGGAACAGATACGCAGTATTTT.

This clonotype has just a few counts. CDR3 residues: CASSLGVGRSSYNEQFF. In DNA form, the CDR3 reads TGTGCCAGCAGCTTAGGTGTAGGGAGGAGCTCCTACAATGAGCAGTTCTTC. The chain is built from TRBV5-4 and TRBJ2-1; D is perhaps TRBD2 (6 bases). The V and J ends lost 2 bases and 0 bases respectively, with 15 bases between them. The CDR3 has 17 residues. CDR1 SGHNT and CDR2 YYREEE come from the germline V gene (reference sequence).